This record looks at one TCR beta chain sequence and its context. TCRdb's table, derived via immunoSEQ multiplex PCR, lists solely in-frame clones and lacks some. The table includes some 200,000 clones, 91% detected once. The entry originates in a study of control samples from healthy donors and cancer patients. There are 13 residues in the CDR3. J was trimmed by 5 bases and V by 2 bases; bases with no gene match: 2. The V gene's germline CDR1 is MDHEN and CDR2 SYDVKM. The V gene is TRBV28, the J gene TRBJ2-5; 7 bases align to TRBD1. The TCR comes from a woman in her thirties in good health. Sequenced material: blood. DNA for the CDR3: TGTGCCAGCAGTTTAGACAGGGTGGAGACCCAGTACTTC. Its translation is CASSLDRVETQYF.